This T cell receptor (beta chain) was captured in a study of blood T cell repertoires in COVID-19. Study information: Spain, Italy and the United States supplied samples that represented acute and convalescent COVID-19. Sources were T cells, B-cell-depleted T cells, or PBMCs; the material itself was cDNA or gDNA.

Per the original methods: Amplification of reference gene primers provided the estimated nucleated cell counts. Only in-frame clones appear in the TCRdb table, and some are missing; sequencing was by immunoSEQ multiplex PCR. D and trimming come from the DNA, and the V and J calls and clone size come from that table. The table records 250,000 to 300,000 clones, 80% to 85% of them present only once. J lost 2 bases, V lost 3 bases, and 2 bases had no gene match. CDR3 length: 14 amino acids. Per the germline V gene, CDR1 is SGHNT and CDR2 is YYREEE (reference sequence). The receptor's source is a woman aged 60-70 years with active or convalescent COVID-19. The chain joins TRBV5-4 to TRBJ1-2; 9 positions agree with TRBD1. Material for sequencing was peripheral blood. CDR3 in amino acids: CASSWDRANYGYTF. DNA of the CDR3: TGTGCCAGCAGCTGGGACAGGGCGAACTATGGCTACACCTTC. Using reference TRBV5-4 and TRBJ1-2 for the parts outside the CDR3, the full variable domain is ETGVTQSPTHLIKTRGQQVTLRCSSQSGHNTVSWYQQALGQGPQFIFQYYREEENGRGNFPPRFSGLQFPNYSSELNVNALELDDSALYLCASSWDRANYGYTFGSGTRLTVV.